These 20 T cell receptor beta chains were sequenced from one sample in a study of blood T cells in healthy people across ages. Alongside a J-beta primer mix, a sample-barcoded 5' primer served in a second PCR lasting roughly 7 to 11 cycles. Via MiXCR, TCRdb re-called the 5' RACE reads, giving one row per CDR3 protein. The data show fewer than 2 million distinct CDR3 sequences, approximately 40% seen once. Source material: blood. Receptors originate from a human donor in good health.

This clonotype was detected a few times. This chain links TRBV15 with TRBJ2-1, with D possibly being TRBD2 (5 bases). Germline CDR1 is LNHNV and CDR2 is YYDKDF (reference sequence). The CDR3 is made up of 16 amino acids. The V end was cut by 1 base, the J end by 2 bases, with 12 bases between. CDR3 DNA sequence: TGTGCCACCAGCAGAGCCCTAGCTCAAGCCTACAATGAGCAGTTCTTC. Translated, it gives CATSRALAQAYNEQFF.

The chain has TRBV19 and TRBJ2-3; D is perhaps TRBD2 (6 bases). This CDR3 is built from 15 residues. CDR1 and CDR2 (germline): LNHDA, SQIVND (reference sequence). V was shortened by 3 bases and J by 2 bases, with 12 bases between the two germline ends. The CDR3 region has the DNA TGTGCCAGTAGTATTCGGGACTTCCTCACAGATACGCAGTATTTT. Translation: CASSIRDFLTDTQYF.

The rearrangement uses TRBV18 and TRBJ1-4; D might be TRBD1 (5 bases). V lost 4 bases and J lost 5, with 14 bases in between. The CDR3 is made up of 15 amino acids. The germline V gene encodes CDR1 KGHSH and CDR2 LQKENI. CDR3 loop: CASSQNGGENEKLFF. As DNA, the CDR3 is TGTGCCAGCTCACAAAACGGAGGGGAGAATGAAAAACTGTTTTTT.

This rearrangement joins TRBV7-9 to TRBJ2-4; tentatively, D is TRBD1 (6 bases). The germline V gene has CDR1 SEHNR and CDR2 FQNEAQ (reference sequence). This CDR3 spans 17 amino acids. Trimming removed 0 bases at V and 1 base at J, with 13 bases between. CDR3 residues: CASSLAYAGAAKNIQYF. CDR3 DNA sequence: TGTGCCAGCAGCTTAGCGTATGCAGGGGCTGCCAAAAACATTCAGTACTTC.

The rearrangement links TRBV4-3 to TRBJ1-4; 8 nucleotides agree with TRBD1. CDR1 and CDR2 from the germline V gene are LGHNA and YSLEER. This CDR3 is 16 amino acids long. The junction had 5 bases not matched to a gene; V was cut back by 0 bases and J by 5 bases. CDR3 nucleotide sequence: TGCGCCAGCAGCCAAGATGCCGGGACAGGCAATGAAAAACTGTTTTTT. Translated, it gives CASSQDAGTGNEKLFF.

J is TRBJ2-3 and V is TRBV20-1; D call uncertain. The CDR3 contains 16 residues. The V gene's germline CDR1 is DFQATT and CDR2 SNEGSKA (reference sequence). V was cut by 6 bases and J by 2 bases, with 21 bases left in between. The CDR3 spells CSAGPAGPANTDTQYF. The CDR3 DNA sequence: TGCAGTGCCGGTCCGGCCGGGCCGGCTAACACAGATACGCAGTATTTT.

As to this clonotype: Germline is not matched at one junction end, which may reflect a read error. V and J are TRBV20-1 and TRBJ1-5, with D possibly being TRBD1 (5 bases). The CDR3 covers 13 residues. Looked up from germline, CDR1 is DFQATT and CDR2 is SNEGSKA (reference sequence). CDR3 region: CRAIRWGHQPQHF. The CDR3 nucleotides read TGCAGGGCTATAAGATGGGGCCATCAGCCCCAGCATTTT.

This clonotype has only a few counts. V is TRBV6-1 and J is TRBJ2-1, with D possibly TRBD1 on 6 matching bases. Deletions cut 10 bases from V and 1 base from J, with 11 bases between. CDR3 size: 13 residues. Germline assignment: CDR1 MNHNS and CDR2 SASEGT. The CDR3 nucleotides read TGTGCCACCATTCAGGGGTCCTACAATGAGCAGTTCTTC. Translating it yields CATIQGSYNEQFF.

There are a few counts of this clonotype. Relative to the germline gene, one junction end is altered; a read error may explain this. The CDR3 spells CASSPSGTGNTEAFF. DNA of the CDR3: TGCGCCAGCTCACCATCGGGTACGGGGAACACTGAAGCTTTCTTT. This rearrangement joins TRBV18 to TRBJ1-1; unclear D gene. Germline V gene lookup returns CDR1 KGHSH and CDR2 LQKENI. The CDR3 runs to 15 residues.

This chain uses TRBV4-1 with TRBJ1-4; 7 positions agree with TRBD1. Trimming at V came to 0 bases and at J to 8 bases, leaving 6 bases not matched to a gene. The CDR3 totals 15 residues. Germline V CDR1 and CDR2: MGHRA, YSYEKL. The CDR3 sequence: CASSQDEGAGEKLFF. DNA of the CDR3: TGCGCCAGCAGCCAAGATGAGGGGGCAGGGGAAAAACTGTTTTTT.

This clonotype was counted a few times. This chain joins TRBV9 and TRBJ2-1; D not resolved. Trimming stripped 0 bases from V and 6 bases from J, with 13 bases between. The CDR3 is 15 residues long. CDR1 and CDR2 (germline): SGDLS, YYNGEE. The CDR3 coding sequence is TGTGCCAGCAGCGTAGATTGGGCGCCTACCAATGAGCAGTTCTTC. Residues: CASSVDWAPTNEQFF.

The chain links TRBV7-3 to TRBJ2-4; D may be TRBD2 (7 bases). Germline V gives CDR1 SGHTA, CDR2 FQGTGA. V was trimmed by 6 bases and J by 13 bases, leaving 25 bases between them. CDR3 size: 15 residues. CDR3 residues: CASSRTSGGHNEQYF. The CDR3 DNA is TGTGCCAGCAGTCGGACTAGTGGGGGGCACAATGAGCAGTACTTC.

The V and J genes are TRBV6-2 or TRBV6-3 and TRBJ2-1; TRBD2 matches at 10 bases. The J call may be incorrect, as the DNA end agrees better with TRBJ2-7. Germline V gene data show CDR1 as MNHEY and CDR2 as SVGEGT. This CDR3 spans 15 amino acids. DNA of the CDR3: TGTGCCAGCAGTTACTCGATACTAGCGGGGTATGAGCAGTACTTC. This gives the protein CASSYSILAGYEQYF.

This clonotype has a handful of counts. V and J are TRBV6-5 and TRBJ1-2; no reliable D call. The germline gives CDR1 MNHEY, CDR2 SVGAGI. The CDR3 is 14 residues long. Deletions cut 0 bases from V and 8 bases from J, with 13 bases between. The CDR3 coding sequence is TGTGCCAGCAGTTACTCGGGATCTCCGGAGGGCTACACCTTC. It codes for CASSYSGSPEGYTF.

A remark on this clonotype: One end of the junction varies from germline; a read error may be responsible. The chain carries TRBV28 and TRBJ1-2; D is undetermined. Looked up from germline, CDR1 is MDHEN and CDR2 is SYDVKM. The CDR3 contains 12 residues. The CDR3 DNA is TGTACCAGCAGTTCCCCGGCGGTTGGCTACACCTTC. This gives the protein CTSSSPAVGYTF.

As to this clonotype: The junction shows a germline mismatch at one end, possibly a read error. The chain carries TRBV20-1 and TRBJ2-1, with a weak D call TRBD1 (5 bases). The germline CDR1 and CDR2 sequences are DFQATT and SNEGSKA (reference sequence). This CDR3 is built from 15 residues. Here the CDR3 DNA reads TGCAGTGCTAGAGATGGGGCAGGTACCTACAACGAGCAGTTCTTC. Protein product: CSARDGAGTYNEQFF.

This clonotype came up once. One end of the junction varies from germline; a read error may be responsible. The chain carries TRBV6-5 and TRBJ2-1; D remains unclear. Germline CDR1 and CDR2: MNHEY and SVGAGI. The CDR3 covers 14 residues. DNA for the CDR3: TGTGCCAGCACCTTCGGCGTTTCCTACAGTGAGCAGTTCTTC. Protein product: CASTFGVSYSEQFF.

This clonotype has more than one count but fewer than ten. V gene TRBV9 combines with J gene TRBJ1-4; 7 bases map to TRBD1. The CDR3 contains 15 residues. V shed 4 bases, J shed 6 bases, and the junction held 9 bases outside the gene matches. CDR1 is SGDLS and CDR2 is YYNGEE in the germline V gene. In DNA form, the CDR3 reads TGTGCCAGCAGCCTCTCGACAGGGAGGGATGAAAAACTGTTTTTT. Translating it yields CASSLSTGRDEKLFF.

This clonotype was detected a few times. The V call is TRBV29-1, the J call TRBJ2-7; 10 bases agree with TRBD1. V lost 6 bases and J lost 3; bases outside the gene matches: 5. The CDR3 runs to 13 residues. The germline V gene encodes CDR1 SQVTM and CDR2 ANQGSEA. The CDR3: CSVWTGGNYEQYF. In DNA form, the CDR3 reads TGCAGCGTCTGGACAGGGGGGAACTACGAGCAGTACTTC.

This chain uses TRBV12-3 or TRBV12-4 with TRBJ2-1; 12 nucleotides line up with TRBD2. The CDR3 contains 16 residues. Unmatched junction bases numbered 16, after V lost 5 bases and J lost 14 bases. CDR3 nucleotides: TGTGCCAGCAGTGCCACTAGCGGGGGGACTAAATACGGCGAGTTCTTC. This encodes CASSATSGGTKYGEFF.